The 30 T cell receptor beta chains listed next were all sequenced from one sample in a study of CD8+CD57+ T cells in acquired aplastic anemia. Genomic DNA acted as the template from which TCR beta VDJ combination and CDR3 sequence profiling were carried out. TCRdb ran MiXCR on the reads and lists one entry per CDR3 protein. The sample includes under 200,000 distinct CDR3 sequences, approximately 40% of them seen just once. Sequences were obtained from sorted CD4+, CD8+, or CD8+CD57+ T cells (not recorded which) from PBMCs. Receptors were obtained from a human donor in good health.

Points on this clonotype: A much more abundant neighbour one base away suggests this may be a read error. This chain connects TRBV6-1 to TRBJ1-2; no definite D call. Germline V lookup: CDR1 MNHNS, CDR2 SASEGT. CDR3 length: 13 amino acids. The CDR3 is CASSQGVSYGCTF. The CDR3 coding sequence is TGTGCCAGCAGCCAAGGAGTGAGCTATGGCTGCACCTTC.

The chain recombines TRBV15 with TRBJ2-7; D not certain. The CDR3 has 14 residues. The V end was cut by 1 base, the J end by 4 bases, with 11 bases between. Germline-derived CDR1 and CDR2 are LNHNV and YYDKDF (reference sequence). CDR3: CATSRVDAGYEQYF. The CDR3, as DNA: TGTGCCACCAGCAGAGTTGACGCAGGATACGAGCAGTACTTC.

The chain links TRBV9 to TRBJ2-3; 7 bases align to TRBD1. CDR1 and CDR2 (germline): SGDLS, YYNGEE. Losses at the gene ends were 0 bases for V and 6 bases for J; bases not matched to a gene: 13. The CDR3 sequence is 17 residues long. CDR3 residues: CASSVAGGGTATDTQYF. DNA for the CDR3: TGTGCCAGCAGCGTAGCAGGGGGTGGGACAGCCACGGATACGCAGTATTTT.

There are many counts of this clonotype. CDR3 coding DNA: TGTGCCAGCAGCCTGAGGACAGGGCAAGAGACCCAGTACTTC. It is translated as CASSLRTGQETQYF. The chain employs TRBV7-9 and TRBJ2-5, with TRBD1 matching 8 bases. The ends lost 5 bases at V and 2 bases at J; junction bases unmatched: 4. Germline V gives CDR1 SEHNR, CDR2 FQNEAQ (reference sequence). The CDR3 loop spans 14 amino acids.

This clonotype was counted once. The chain couples TRBV6-1 to TRBJ1-5; D unresolved. This CDR3 region has 14 residues. The V end lost 5 bases, the J end lost 9 bases, and 17 bases lay between the germline ends. Germline CDR1 MNHNS, CDR2 SASEGT. The DNA for the CDR3 is TGTGCCAGCAGTAAAACGGACGGGTATGGGCCCCAGCATTTT. This gives the protein CASSKTDGYGPQHF.

This clonotype has ten or more counts. The V call is TRBV19, the J call TRBJ1-1, with D hard to call. The V and J ends lost 5 bases and 4 bases respectively, with 17 bases between them. The CDR3 totals 15 residues. The germline gives CDR1 LNHDA, CDR2 SQIVND (reference sequence). This chain's CDR3 is CASSLWARGSTEAFF. The CDR3 coding sequence is TGTGCCAGTAGTCTCTGGGCCCGCGGATCCACTGAAGCTTTCTTT.

This chain joins TRBV12-3 or TRBV12-4 and TRBJ2-1; D unclear. Trimming took off 5 bases at V and 11 bases at J, with 19 bases between the two ends. The CDR3 runs to 14 residues. CDR3 sequence reads: CASSQAPGAIQQFF. The CDR3 DNA reads TGTGCCAGCAGTCAGGCACCCGGAGCGATACAGCAGTTCTTC.

This clonotype was seen at least ten times. The chain joins TRBV19 to TRBJ2-2; the match to TRBD1 covers 7 bases. This CDR3 comprises 14 residues. V dropped 10 bases and J dropped 0; count of bases not matched to a gene: 5. Germline CDR1 is LNHDA and CDR2 is SQIVND (reference sequence). This CDR3 is CATTGTANTGELFF. The CDR3 DNA sequence: TGTGCCACCACCGGGACAGCGAACACCGGGGAGCTGTTTTTT. The whole variable domain, remainder taken from reference TRBV19 and TRBJ2-2, is DGGITQSPKYLFRKEGQNVTLSCEQNLNHDAMYWYRQDPGQGLRLIYYSQIVNDFQKGDIAEGYSVSREKKESFPLTVTSAQKNPTAFYLCATTGTANTGELFFGEGSRLTVL.

At least ten counts were recorded for this clonotype. The J gene is TRBJ1-2, the V gene TRBV10-1; D is unclear. V gave up 3 bases and J gave up 7 bases, with 3 bases separating them. Germline values: CDR1 WNHNN, CDR2 SYGVQD (reference sequence). This CDR3 region has 10 residues. CDR3: CASSEGGYTF. In DNA form, the CDR3 reads TGCGCCAGCAGTGAAGGTGGCTACACCTTC.

The chain couples TRBV3-1 to TRBJ1-1, with D perhaps TRBD1 (5 bases). V was trimmed by 1 base and J by 1 base, leaving 7 bases between them. The CDR3 has 14 residues. Germline V lookup: CDR1 LGHDT, CDR2 YNNKEL (reference sequence). Here the CDR3 reads CASSQGGGNTEAFF. CDR3 DNA: TGTGCCAGCAGCCAAGGGGGGGGGAACACTGAAGCTTTCTTT. Combining the CDR3 with reference TRBV3-1 and TRBJ1-1 gives the whole variable domain DTAVSQTPKYLVTQMGNDKSIKCEQNLGHDTMYWYKQDSKKFLKIMFSYNNKELIINETVPNRFSPKSPDKAHLNLHINSLELGDSAVYFCASSQGGGNTEAFFGQGTRLTVV.

Ten or more counts support this clonotype. The chain has TRBV7-9 and TRBJ1-1; D is uncertain. Germline-derived CDR1 and CDR2 are SEHNR and FQNEAQ (reference sequence). The CDR3 length is 12 residues. V gave up 6 bases and J gave up 5 bases, with 10 bases separating them. Written as DNA, the CDR3 is TGTGCCAGCAGAGAGTGGGAGACTGAAGCTTTCTTT. Encoded protein: CASREWETEAFF.

This rearrangement joins TRBV7-6 to TRBJ2-3; TRBD1 matches 7 bases. This CDR3 is 15 amino acids long. Unmatched junction bases numbered 10, after V lost 4 bases and J lost 6 bases. Germline V gene data show CDR1 as SGHVS and CDR2 as FNYEAQ. This chain's CDR3 is CASSSRQGLGDTQYF. The DNA for the CDR3 is TGTGCCAGCAGCTCGAGACAGGGCCTGGGGGATACGCAGTATTTT. The variable domain in full, with the rest retrieved from reference TRBV7-6 and TRBJ2-3, is GAGVSQSPRYKVTKRGQDVALRCDPISGHVSLYWYRQALGQGPEFLTYFNYEAQQDKSGLPNDRFSAERPEGSISTLTIQRTEQRDSAMYRCASSSRQGLGDTQYFGPGTRLTVL.

This clonotype showed up many times. The J gene is TRBJ2-1, the V gene TRBV25-1; 12 bases agree with TRBD2. The CDR3 is 16 amino acids. Germline V CDR1 and CDR2: MGHDK, SYGVNS. The trim removed 8 bases at V and 4 bases at J, leaving 9 bases unmatched. The CDR3 protein is CASQTPTSGGYNEQFF. In nucleotides, the CDR3 is TGTGCCAGCCAAACCCCGACTAGCGGGGGTTACAATGAGCAGTTCTTC.

This clonotype was detected a few times. The V gene is TRBV10-3, the J gene TRBJ1-1; a possible D gene is TRBD1 (5 bases). The V gene lost 0 bases and the J gene lost 1 base, with 12 bases spanning the gap. Germline-derived CDR1 and CDR2 are ENHRY and SYGVKD. The length of the CDR3 is 16 residues. The CDR3 DNA follows: TGTGCCATCAGTGAGTCTTGGCAGGGTGGGAACACTGAAGCTTTCTTT. Its translation: CAISESWQGGNTEAFF.

This clonotype was detected many times. This rearrangement joins TRBV19 to TRBJ1-1; D is undetermined. This CDR3 region has 13 residues. The V end lost 3 bases, the J end lost 3 bases, and 8 bases lay between the germline ends. CDR1 LNHDA and CDR2 SQIVND come from the germline V gene (reference sequence). CDR3 sequence (DNA): TGTGCCAGTAGTATTCCGGGGTACACTGAAGCTTTCTTT. Its translation: CASSIPGYTEAFF.

This clonotype was detected a few times. The chain has TRBV28 and TRBJ2-1; possible D gene TRBD2, 5 bases. CDR1 is MDHEN and CDR2 is SYDVKM in the germline V gene. Trimming left V 8 bases short and J 0 bases short, with 11 bases between. CDR3 size: 14 residues. The CDR3 region is CASGGPLSYNEQFF. The CDR3, as DNA: TGTGCCAGCGGCGGGCCCCTCTCCTACAATGAGCAGTTCTTC.

CDR3 DNA sequence: TGTGCCAGCAGTGAATGGGGGGCGTTGGGGACTGAAGCTTTCTTT. Its protein is CASSEWGALGTEAFF. The chain recombines TRBV25-1 with TRBJ1-1, with D possibly being TRBD1 (6 bases). This CDR3 region has 15 residues. With 1 base removed from V and 5 bases from J, the gap between germline ends came to 14 bases. The germline V gene encodes CDR1 MGHDK and CDR2 SYGVNS.

The chain employs TRBV20-1 and TRBJ2-5; 8 bases map to TRBD1. V trimming: 3 bases; J trimming: 2 bases; junction bases outside the gene matches: 2. The CDR3 loop spans 13 amino acids. The germline V gene encodes CDR1 DFQATT and CDR2 SNEGSKA (reference sequence). The CDR3 sequence is CSARRQGQETQYF. In DNA, the CDR3 is TGCAGTGCTAGGCGACAGGGGCAAGAGACCCAGTACTTC.

This clonotype was recorded once. The CDR3 region is CSVVDGRRDEQFF. CDR3 DNA: TGCAGCGTTGTTGATGGGAGGAGGGACGAGCAGTTCTTC. The genes are TRBV29-1 and TRBJ2-1; D possibly corresponds to TRBD2 (6 bases). Germline CDR1 reads SQVTM; CDR2 reads ANQGSEA. With 4 bases removed from V and 10 bases from J, the gap between germline ends came to 17 bases. The CDR3 has 13 residues.

This rearrangement joins TRBV11-1 to TRBJ1-6, with 7 nucleotides matching TRBD1. The CDR3 totals 16 residues. The V and J ends lost 1 base and 7 bases, in that order; junction bases with no gene match: 7. The germline CDR1 and CDR2 sequences are SGHAT and FQDESV (reference sequence). CDR3 bases: TGTGCCAGCAGCTTAGTGTCCGGGACAGCGAATTCACCCCTCCACTTT. Translated: CASSLVSGTANSPLHF.

About this clonotype: A read error may be the cause here, since a much bigger clone is one base away. As the CDR3 is not closed by the conserved phenylalanine or tryptophan, this likely results from a read error. The V gene is TRBV11-2, the J gene TRBJ1-1; tentative D call: TRBD1 (6 bases). Germline CDR1 and CDR2: SGHAT and FQNNGV. The CDR3 covers 15 residues. Trimming removed 5 bases from V and 0 bases from J, with 13 bases in between. The CDR3 loop reads CASSDRWGLNTEAFL. In DNA, the CDR3 is TGTGCCAGCAGCGACAGGTGGGGCTTGAACACTGAAGCTTTCCTT.

V and J are TRBV10-1 and TRBJ2-5, with D uncertain. V was pared by 6 bases and J by 6 bases, with 17 bases between. Germline lookup yields CDR1 WNHNN and CDR2 SYGVQD (reference sequence). The CDR3 is 14 residues long. In DNA, the CDR3 is TGCGCCAGCAGCCGAGACCTAAACGATAAGACCCAGTACTTC. Its translation: CASSRDLNDKTQYF.

This clonotype occurred many times. V gene TRBV6-4 combines with J gene TRBJ1-1; maybe TRBD1 (6 bases). CDR1 and CDR2 (germline): MRHNA, SNTAGT. The CDR3 extends over 13 amino acids. Trimming pared 3 bases from V and 6 bases from J, leaving 11 bases between. CDR3 DNA: TGTGCCAGCAGTGAGATACAGGGATCTGAAGCTTTCTTT. Translation gives CASSEIQGSEAFF.

This clonotype was picked up many times. The J gene is TRBJ1-6, the V gene TRBV5-5; the D is unclear. V lost 2 bases to trimming and J lost 5 bases, with 8 bases between them. The CDR3 extends over 14 amino acids. The germline V gene encodes CDR1 SGHKS and CDR2 YYEKEE (reference sequence). The CDR3 DNA reads as TGTGCCAGCAGCTTAGGACGGCATAATTCACCCCTCCACTTT. The encoded protein is CASSLGRHNSPLHF.

The CDR3 spells CASSLDPLGPGYTF. CDR3 nucleotide sequence: TGTGCCAGCAGCTTAGACCCCTTAGGTCCCGGCTACACCTTC. The chain links TRBV3-1 to TRBJ1-2; D gene uncertain. This CDR3 is built from 14 residues. CDR1 is LGHDT and CDR2 is YNNKEL in the germline V gene (reference sequence). V lost 5 bases to trimming and J lost 8 bases, with 18 bases between them.

The chain carries TRBV5-1 and TRBJ2-5, with D maybe TRBD1 (6 bases). The CDR3 loop spans 13 amino acids. Trimming shortened V by 4 bases and J by 2 bases, and 9 bases separated the two germline ends. Germline CDR1 SGHRS, CDR2 YFSETQ. CDR3 sequence: CASSIGQQETQYF. For the CDR3, the DNA is TGCGCCAGCAGCATAGGACAGCAAGAGACCCAGTACTTC.

In its sample, this clonotype was seen a few times. The genes are TRBV6-2 or TRBV6-3 and TRBJ1-5; D remains ambiguous. Trimming took off 5 bases at V and 4 bases at J, with 15 bases between the two ends. CDR3 size: 15 residues. Germline lookup yields CDR1 MNHEY and CDR2 SVGEGT. This CDR3 reads CASSRAGTRNQPQHF. CDR3 bases: TGTGCCAGCAGTCGAGCAGGAACCAGGAATCAGCCCCAGCATTTT.

CDR3 sequence: CASSQVAGFYGYTF. The CDR3 nucleotides are TGCGCCAGCAGCCAAGTAGCCGGGTTCTATGGCTACACCTTC. V is TRBV10-1 and J is TRBJ1-2; D uncertain. Between the trimmed V and J ends, which lost 6 bases and 4 bases, there was a span of 15 bases. CDR1 and CDR2 from the germline V gene are WNHNN and SYGVQD (reference sequence). The CDR3 is 14 amino acids.

Concerning this clonotype: A much more abundant neighbour one base away suggests this may be a read error. This chain uses TRBV20-1 with TRBJ2-7; no clear D gene. CDR1 and CDR2 from the germline V gene are DFQATT and SNEGSKA (reference sequence). The length of the CDR3 is 12 residues. Trimming took off 4 bases at V and 3 bases at J, with 10 bases between the two ends. The chain's CDR3 is CSAILGNYEQYF. In DNA, the CDR3 is TGCAGTGCTATTCTGGGCAACTACGAGCAGTACTTC.

This clonotype has just a few counts. This sequence joins TRBV6-2 or TRBV6-3 and TRBJ2-2, with D maybe TRBD1 (7 bases). The CDR3 is 13 amino acids. V lost 6 bases to trimming and J lost 7 bases, with 12 bases between them. Germline CDR1 is MNHEY and CDR2 is SVGEGT. CDR3 residues: CASRSGGGGELFF. CDR3 sequence (DNA): TGTGCCAGCAGGTCAGGGGGAGGCGGGGAGCTGTTTTTT.